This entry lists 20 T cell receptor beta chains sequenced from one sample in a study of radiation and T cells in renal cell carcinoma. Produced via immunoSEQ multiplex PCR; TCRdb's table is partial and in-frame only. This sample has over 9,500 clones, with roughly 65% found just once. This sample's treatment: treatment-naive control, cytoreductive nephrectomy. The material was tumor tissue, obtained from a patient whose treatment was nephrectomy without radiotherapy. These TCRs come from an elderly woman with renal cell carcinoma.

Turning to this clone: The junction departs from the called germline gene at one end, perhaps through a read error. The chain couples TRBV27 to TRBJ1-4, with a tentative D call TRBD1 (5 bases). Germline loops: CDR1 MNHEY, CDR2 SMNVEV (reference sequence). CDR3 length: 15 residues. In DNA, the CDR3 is TGTGCCAGCAGTGCATCCGGGGTGAAGGGGCCAAAAGTGTTTTTT. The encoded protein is CASSASGVKGPKVFF.

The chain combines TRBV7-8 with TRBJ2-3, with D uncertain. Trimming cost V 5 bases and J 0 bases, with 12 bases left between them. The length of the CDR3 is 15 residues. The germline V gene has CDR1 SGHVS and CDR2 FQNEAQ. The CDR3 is CASSPTAPSTDTQYF. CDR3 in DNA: TGTGCCAGCAGCCCGACCGCACCTAGCACAGATACGCAGTATTTT.

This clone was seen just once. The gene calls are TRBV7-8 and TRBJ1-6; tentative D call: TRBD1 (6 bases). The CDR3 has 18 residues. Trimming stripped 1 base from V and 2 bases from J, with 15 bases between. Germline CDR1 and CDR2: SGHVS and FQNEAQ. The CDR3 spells CASSLVWTDSAYNSPLHF. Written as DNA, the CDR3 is TGTGCCAGCAGCTTAGTTTGGACAGACAGCGCCTATAATTCACCCCTCCACTTT.

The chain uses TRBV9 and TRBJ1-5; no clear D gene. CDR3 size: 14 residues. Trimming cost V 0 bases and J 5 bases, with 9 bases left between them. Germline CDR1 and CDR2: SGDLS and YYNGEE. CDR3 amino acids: CASSVGSGYQPQHF. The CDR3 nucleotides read TGTGCCAGCAGCGTAGGGTCGGGTTATCAGCCCCAGCATTTT.

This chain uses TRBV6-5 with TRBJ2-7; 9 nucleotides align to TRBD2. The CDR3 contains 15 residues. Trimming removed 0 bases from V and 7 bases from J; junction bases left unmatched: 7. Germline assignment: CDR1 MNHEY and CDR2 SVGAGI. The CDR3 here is CASSYSAAGGQEQYF. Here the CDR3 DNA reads TGTGCCAGCAGTTACTCGGCTGCGGGGGGGCAAGAGCAGTACTTC.

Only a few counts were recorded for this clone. The CDR3 DNA reads as TGTGCCAGCAGCCCGTTATCACAGCGGGGAGAGACCCAGTACTTC. It translates to CASSPLSQRGETQYF. The gene calls are TRBV11-2 and TRBJ2-5, with TRBD2 identical over 7 bases. This CDR3 region has 15 residues. Trimming took 5 bases from V and 4 from J; bases not matched to a gene: 10. Germline assignment: CDR1 SGHAT and CDR2 FQNNGV.

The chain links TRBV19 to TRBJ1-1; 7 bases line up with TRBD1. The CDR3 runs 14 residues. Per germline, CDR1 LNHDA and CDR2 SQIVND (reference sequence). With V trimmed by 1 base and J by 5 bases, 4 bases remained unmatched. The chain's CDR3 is CASSIVWGQTEAFF. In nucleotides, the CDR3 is TGTGCCAGTAGTATAGTTTGGGGACAGACTGAAGCTTTCTTT.

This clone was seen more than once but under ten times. The CDR3 loop is CASSKGQGIGSPLHF. The CDR3 DNA follows: TGTGCCAGCAGCAAGGGACAGGGGATTGGTTCACCCCTCCACTTT. The chain uses TRBV14 and TRBJ1-6; 10 bases match TRBD1. Germline V gene lookup returns CDR1 SGHDN and CDR2 FVKESK. Trimming cost V 5 bases and J 9 bases; bases outside gene matches: 7. This CDR3 is 15 amino acids long.

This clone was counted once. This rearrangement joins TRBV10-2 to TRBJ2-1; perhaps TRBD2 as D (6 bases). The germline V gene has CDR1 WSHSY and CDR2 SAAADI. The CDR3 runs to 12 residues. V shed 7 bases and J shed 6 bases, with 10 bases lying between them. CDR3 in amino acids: CASNVGGNEQFF. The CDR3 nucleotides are TGCGCCAGCAACGTGGGAGGCAATGAGCAGTTCTTC.

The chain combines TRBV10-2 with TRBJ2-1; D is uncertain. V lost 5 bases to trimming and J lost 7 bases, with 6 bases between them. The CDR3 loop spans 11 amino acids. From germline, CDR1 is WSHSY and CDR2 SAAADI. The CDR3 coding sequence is TGCGCCAGCAGTAGATCAAATGAGCAGTTCTTC. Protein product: CASSRSNEQFF.

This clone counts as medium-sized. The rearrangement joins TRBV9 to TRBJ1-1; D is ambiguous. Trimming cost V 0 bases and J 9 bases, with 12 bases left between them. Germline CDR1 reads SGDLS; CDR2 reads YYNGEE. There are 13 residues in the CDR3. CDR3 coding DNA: TGTGCCAGCAGCGTAGATCCCGGAAGAAAAGCTTTCTTT. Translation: CASSVDPGRKAFF.

The CDR3 region is CAITGDRPYGYTF. In nucleotides, the CDR3 is TGTGCCATCACAGGAGACAGACCGTATGGCTACACCTTC. The V and J genes are TRBV6-5 and TRBJ1-2; D possibly corresponds to TRBD1 (5 bases). The CDR3 has 13 amino acids. CDR1 and CDR2 (germline): MNHEY, SVGAGI. V lost 10 bases and J lost 5, with 17 bases in between.

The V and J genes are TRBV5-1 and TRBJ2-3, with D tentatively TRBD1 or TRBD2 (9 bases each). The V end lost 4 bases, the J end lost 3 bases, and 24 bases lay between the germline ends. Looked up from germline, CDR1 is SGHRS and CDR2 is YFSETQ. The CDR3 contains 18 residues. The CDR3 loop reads CASSQTGLAGTGTDTQYF. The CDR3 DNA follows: TGCGCCAGCAGCCAAACGGGGCTAGCGGGGACAGGGACAGATACGCAGTATTTT.

The CDR3: CASRTGTLGYTF. The CDR3 DNA reads TGTGCCAGCAGGACAGGGACCTTGGGCTACACCTTC. The chain recombines TRBV28 with TRBJ1-2; 7 bases are a match to TRBD1. The germline CDR1 and CDR2 sequences are MDHEN and SYDVKM. The CDR3 totals 12 residues. After removal of 6 bases from V and 8 bases from J, the junction contained 6 bases not matched to a gene.

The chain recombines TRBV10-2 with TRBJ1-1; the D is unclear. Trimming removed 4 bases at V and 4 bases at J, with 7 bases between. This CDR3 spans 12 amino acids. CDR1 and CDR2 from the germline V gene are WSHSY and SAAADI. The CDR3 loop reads CASSGAPTEAFF. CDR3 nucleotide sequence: TGCGCCAGCAGTGGGGCCCCCACTGAAGCTTTCTTT.

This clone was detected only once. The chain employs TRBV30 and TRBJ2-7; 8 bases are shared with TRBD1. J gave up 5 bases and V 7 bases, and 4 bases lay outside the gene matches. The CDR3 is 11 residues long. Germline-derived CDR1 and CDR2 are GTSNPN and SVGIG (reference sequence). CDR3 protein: CASPDRDEQYF. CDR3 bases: TGTGCCTCCCCGGACAGGGACGAGCAGTACTTC.

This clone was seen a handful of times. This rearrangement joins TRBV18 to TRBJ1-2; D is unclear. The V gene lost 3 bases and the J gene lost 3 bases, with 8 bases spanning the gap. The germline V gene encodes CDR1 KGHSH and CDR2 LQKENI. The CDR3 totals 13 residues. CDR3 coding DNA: TGTGCCAGCTCACCGCGCAGAGACTATGGCTACACCTTC. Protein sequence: CASSPRRDYGYTF.

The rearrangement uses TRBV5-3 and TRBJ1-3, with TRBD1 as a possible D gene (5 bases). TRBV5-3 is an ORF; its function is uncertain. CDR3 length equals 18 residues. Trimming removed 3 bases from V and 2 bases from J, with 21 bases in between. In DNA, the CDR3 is TGTGCCAGAAGCTACCCGATCCCCAGGGCCACCGCTGGAAACACCATATATTTT. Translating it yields CARSYPIPRATAGNTIYF.

Here the CDR3 DNA reads TGTGCCAGCAGCTTCTCTAGCGGGTTCCAAGAGACCCAGTACTTC. This encodes CASSFSSGFQETQYF. This chain uses TRBV5-5 with TRBJ2-5; 8 bases match TRBD2. Germline CDR1 reads SGHKS; CDR2 reads YYEKEE (reference sequence). Germline trimming cut 2 bases from V and 1 base from J; bases unmatched to any gene: 4. The CDR3 loop spans 15 amino acids.

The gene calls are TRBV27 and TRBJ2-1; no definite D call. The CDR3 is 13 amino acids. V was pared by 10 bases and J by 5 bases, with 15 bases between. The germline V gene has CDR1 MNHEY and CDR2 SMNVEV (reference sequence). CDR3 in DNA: TGTGCCACCCTCGGCCATGGGAACAATGAGCAGTTCTTC. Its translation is CATLGHGNNEQFF.